This T cell receptor beta chain was recorded in a study of Ad26.COV2.S vaccination and SARS-CoV-2 variants. Treatment meaning: 15 to 20 received Ad26.COV2.S at low or high dose, single or two shots; about 5 received placebo; per-sample allocation not given. Specimen acquisition occurred on day 63 following the initial vaccine or placebo injection. Trimming took off 6 bases at V and 3 bases at J, with 9 bases between the two ends. The CDR3 runs 12 residues. The method was immunoSEQ multiplex PCR; TCRdb's version includes in-frame clones alone and lacks a portion of them. This sample has 350,000 to 450,000 clones, with around 82% found just once.

The gene calls are TRBV12-3 or TRBV12-4 and TRBJ2-7, with a possible D match to TRBD1 (6 bases). This clonotype was obtained from a person between 18 and 60 years old who received the Ad26.COV2.S COVID-19 vaccine or a placebo. The sample was peripheral blood, taken in a trial of Ad26.COV2.S vaccine versus placebo. The CDR3 region is CASSVQGYEQYF. The DNA for the CDR3 is TGTGCCAGCAGCGTACAGGGCTACGAGCAGTACTTC.